Below, one T cell receptor beta chain is given with its context. What it binds is not known. The table came from immunoSEQ multiplex PCR; TCRdb's copy has only in-frame clones and leaves some out. Among roughly 150,000 clones listed, roughly 90% were seen once. Trimming removed 5 bases at V and 9 bases at J, with 16 bases between. The CDR3 sequence is 13 residues long. Germline CDR1 and CDR2: SGHVS and FQNEAQ. The entry originates in a study of T cell responses to AZD1222 COVID-19 vaccine. Overall study findings and caveats: Breadth and depth of Spike-specific TCRs rose after two AZD1222 doses. Per reports, nearly half of all spike-specific TCRs target regions that are unmutated in variants.

The sample consisted of peripheral blood, taken on day 0 of AZD1222 vaccination. The TCR comes from an adult in good health. The chain carries TRBV7-8 and TRBJ1-2; D might be TRBD1 (6 bases). CDR3: CASSRVYRVSYTF. Here the CDR3 DNA reads TGTGCCAGCAGCCGGGTGTACAGGGTTAGCTACACCTTC.